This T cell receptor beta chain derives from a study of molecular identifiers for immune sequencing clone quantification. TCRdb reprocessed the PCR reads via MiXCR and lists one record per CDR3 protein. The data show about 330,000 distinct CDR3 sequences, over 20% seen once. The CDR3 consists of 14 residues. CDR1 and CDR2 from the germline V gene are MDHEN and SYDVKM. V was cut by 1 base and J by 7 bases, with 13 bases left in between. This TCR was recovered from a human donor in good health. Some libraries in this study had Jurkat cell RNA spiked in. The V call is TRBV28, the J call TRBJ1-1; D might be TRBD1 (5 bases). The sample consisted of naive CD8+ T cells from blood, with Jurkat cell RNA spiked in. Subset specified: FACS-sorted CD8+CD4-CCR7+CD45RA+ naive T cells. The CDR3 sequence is CASSLSLGHLEAFF. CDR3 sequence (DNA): TGTGCCAGCAGTTTATCCCTAGGACACCTTGAAGCTTTCTTT.